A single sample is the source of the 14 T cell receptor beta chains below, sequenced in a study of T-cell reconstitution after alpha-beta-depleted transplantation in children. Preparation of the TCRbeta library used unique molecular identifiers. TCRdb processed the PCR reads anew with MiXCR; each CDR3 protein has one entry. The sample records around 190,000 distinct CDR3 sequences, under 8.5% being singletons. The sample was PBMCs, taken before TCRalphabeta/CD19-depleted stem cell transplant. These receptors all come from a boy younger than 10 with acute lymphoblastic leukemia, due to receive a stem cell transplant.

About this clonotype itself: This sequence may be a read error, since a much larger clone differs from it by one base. The CDR3 spells CASSSIQGFEQCF. The CDR3 DNA follows: TGTGCCAGCAGCTCAATTCAGGGGTTCGAGCAGTGCTTC. The rearrangement links TRBV7-9 to TRBJ2-7; tentative D call: TRBD1 (6 bases). Germline CDR1 SEHNR, CDR2 FQNEAQ (reference sequence). The CDR3 sequence is 13 residues long.

This CDR3 reads CSARPIQGPPSFQPQHF. CDR3 DNA: TGCAGCGCCCGCCCCATTCAGGGGCCTCCATCATTTCAGCCCCAGCATTTT. This chain connects TRBV29-1 to TRBJ1-5, with D possibly TRBD1 on 6 matching bases. Germline V gene data show CDR1 as SQVTM and CDR2 as ANQGSEA. The CDR3 is 17 residues long. V was shortened by 7 bases and J by 6 bases, with 28 bases between the two germline ends.

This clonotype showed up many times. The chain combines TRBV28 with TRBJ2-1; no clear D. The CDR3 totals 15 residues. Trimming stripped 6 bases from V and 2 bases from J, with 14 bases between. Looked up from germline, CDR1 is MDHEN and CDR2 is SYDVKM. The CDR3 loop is CASSVRSPAYNEQFF. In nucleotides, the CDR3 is TGTGCCAGCAGCGTTCGGTCCCCGGCCTACAATGAGCAGTTCTTC.

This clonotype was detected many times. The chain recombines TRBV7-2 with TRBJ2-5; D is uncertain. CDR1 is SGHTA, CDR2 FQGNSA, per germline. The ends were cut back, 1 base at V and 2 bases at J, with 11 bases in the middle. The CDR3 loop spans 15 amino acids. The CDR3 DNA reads TGTGCCAGCAGCTTAGTCACACGCGGACAAGAGACCCAGTACTTC. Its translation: CASSLVTRGQETQYF.

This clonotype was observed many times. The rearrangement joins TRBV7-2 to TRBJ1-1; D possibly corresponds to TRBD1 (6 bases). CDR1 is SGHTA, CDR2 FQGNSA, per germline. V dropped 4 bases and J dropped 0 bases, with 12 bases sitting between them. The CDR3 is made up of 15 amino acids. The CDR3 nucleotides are TGTGCCAGCAGCTCTATCGGACAGATGAACACTGAAGCTTTCTTT. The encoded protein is CASSSIGQMNTEAFF.

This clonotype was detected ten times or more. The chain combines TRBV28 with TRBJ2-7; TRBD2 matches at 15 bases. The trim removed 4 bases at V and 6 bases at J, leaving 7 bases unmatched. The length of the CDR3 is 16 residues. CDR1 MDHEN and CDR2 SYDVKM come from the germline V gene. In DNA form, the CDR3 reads TGTGCCAGCAGTTCCGGGACTAGCGGGAGGTTACGCGAGCAGTACTTC. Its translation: CASSSGTSGRLREQYF.

CDR3 DNA: TGTGCCAGCCGGGCCCCGGGACTAGCGACTAGCACAGATACGCAGTATTTT. Protein sequence: CASRAPGLATSTDTQYF. The rearrangement joins TRBV6-2 or TRBV6-3 to TRBJ2-3; 10 nucleotides match TRBD2. The CDR3 covers 17 residues. V shed 8 bases and J 0 bases; nucleotides not matched to a gene: 11. The germline V gene encodes CDR1 MNHEY and CDR2 SVGEGT.

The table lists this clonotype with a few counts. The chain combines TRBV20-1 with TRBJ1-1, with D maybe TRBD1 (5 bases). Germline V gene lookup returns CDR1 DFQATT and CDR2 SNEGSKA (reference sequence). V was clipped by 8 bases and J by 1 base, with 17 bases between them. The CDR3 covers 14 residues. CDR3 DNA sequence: TGCAGTCCACCCCGGGACTCTCAGAACACTGAAGCTTTCTTT. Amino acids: CSPPRDSQNTEAFF.

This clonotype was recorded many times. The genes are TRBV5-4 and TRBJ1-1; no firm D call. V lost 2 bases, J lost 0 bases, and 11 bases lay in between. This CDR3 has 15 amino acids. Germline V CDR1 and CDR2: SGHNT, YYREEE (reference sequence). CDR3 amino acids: CASSLGGVMNTEAFF. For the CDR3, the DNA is TGTGCCAGCAGCTTAGGTGGGGTCATGAACACTGAAGCTTTCTTT.

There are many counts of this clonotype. The CDR3 sequence: CASSFSGAGNQPQHF. In DNA form, the CDR3 reads TGTGCCAGCAGCTTTAGCGGGGCCGGCAATCAGCCCCAGCATTTT. The genes are TRBV7-8 and TRBJ1-5; D may be TRBD1 (5 bases). Trimming removed 3 bases at V and 2 bases at J, with 11 bases between. Germline V CDR1 and CDR2: SGHVS, FQNEAQ. The CDR3 runs 15 residues.

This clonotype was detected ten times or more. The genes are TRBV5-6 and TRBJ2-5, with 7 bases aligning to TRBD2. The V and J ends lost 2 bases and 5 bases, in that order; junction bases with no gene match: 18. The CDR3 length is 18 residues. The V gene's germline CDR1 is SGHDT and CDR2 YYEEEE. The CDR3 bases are TGTGCCAGCAGCTTTCGGTCCCAAGCGGGAAAAGGATGGGAGACCCAGTACTTC. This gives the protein CASSFRSQAGKGWETQYF.

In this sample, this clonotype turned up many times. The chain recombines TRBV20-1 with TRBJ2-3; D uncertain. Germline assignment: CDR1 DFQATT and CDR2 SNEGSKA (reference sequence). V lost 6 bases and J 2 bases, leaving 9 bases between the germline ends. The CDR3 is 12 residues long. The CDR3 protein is CSATENTDTQYF. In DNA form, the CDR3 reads TGCAGTGCCACTGAAAACACAGATACGCAGTATTTT.

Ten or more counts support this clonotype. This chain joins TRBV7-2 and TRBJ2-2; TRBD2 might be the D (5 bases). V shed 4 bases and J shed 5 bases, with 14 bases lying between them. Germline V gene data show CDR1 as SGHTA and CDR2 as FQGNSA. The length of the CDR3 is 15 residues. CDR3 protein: CASSSLWRRTGELFF. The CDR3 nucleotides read TGTGCCAGCAGCTCTCTCTGGAGGAGGACCGGGGAGCTGTTTTTT.

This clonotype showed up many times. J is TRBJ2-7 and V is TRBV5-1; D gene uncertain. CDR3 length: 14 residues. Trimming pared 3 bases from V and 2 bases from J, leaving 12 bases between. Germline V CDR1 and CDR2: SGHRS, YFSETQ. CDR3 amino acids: CASSSQTGPYEQYF. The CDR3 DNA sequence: TGCGCCAGCAGCTCCCAAACTGGACCCTACGAGCAGTACTTC.